This T cell receptor beta chain was obtained from a study of blood T cell repertoires in COVID-19. Study in general: Some COVID-19 samples were acute and others convalescent; all came from the United States, Italy and Spain. Sources were T cells, B-cell-depleted T cells, or PBMCs; the material itself was cDNA or gDNA.

The CDR3 has 14 residues. Per germline, CDR1 SGHVS and CDR2 FQNEAQ. Trimming shortened V by 5 bases and J by 4 bases, and 15 bases separated the two germline ends. Enrolled during active infection, Seattle patients were then followed longitudinally. Authors' data handling: Researchers report that nucleated cell counts were estimated from reference gene primer amplification. Sequencing used immunoSEQ multiplex PCR; TCRdb keeps in-frame clones, though not all of them. Clone size and V and J calls were adopted from that table, with D and trimming inferred from the DNA. The sample carries about 180,000 clones, 65% to 85% recorded once.

This TCR was recovered from a woman in her thirties or forties with COVID-19, enrolled during active disease. The chain couples TRBV7-8 to TRBJ2-7, with D tentatively TRBD2 (5 bases). The sequenced sample consisted of peripheral blood. The CDR3: CASSRSGGNYEQYF. CDR3 sequence (DNA): TGTGCCAGCAGCCGTTCAGGAGGCAATTACGAGCAGTACTTC. The full variable domain, its missing parts supplied by reference TRBV7-8 and TRBJ2-7, is GAGVSQSPRYKVAKRGQDVALRCDPISGHVSLFWYQQALGQGPEFLTYFQNEAQLDKSGLPSDRFFAERPEGSVSTLKIQRTQQEDSAVYLCASSRSGGNYEQYFGPGTRLTVT.